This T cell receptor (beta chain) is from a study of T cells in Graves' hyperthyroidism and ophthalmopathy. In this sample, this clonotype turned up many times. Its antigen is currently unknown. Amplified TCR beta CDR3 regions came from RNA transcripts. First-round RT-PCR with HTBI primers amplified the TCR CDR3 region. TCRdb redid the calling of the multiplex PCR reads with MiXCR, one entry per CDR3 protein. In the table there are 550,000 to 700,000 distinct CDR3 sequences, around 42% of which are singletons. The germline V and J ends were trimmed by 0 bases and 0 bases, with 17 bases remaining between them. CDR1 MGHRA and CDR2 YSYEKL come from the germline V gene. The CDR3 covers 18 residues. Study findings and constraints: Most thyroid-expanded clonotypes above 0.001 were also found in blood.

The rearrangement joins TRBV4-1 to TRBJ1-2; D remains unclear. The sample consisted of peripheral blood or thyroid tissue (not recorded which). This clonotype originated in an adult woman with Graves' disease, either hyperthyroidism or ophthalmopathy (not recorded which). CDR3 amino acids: CASSQDHGNPGSNYGYTF. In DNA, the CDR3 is TGCGCCAGCAGCCAAGACCACGGAAACCCAGGATCTAACTATGGCTACACCTTC.